Listed below are T cell receptor beta chains from one sample, sequenced in a study of blood T cell repertoires in COVID-19. Data came from immunoSEQ multiplex PCR; TCRdb stores just in-frame clones and leaves some out. The sample comprises about 240,000 clones, over 80% of which are singletons, and roughly 2% rests with the top ten. The source material was peripheral blood. These receptors were collected from a young man who had recovered from COVID-19. Both conserved end residues are part of each CDR3. Each record gives: D gene, clone size, V gene, J gene, CDR3 protein, CDR3 DNA. A D gene is named only where the DNA matches it firmly. Only some rows state a clone size, as once, few, many or a class for expanded clones.

>TRBD2|-|TRBV5-5|TRBJ2-5
CASSLEGSGEGTQYF
TGTGCCAGCAGCTTGGAGGGGTCCGGGGAGGGGACCCAGTACTTC
>-|-|TRBV5-5|TRBJ1-2
CASSLESTGYGYTF
TGTGCCAGCAGCTTGGAGAGCACCGGCTATGGCTACACCTTC
>-|-|TRBV19|TRBJ1-5
CASMGGSVSNQPQHF
TGTGCCAGTATGGGAGGGAGTGTTAGCAATCAGCCCCAGCATTTT
>TRBD1|-|TRBV28|TRBJ1-2
CASSAGDRGFDGYTF
TGTGCCAGCAGTGCCGGGGACAGGGGTTTCGATGGCTACACCTTC
>-|-|TRBV18|TRBJ1-1
CASSPNRDEAFF
TGTGCCAGCTCACCCAATCGGGATGAAGCTTTCTTT
>TRBD1|-|TRBV29-1|TRBJ1-5
CSVAGQLNQPQHF
TGCAGCGTCGCGGGACAGCTGAATCAGCCCCAGCATTTT
>TRBD2|-|TRBV13|TRBJ2-5
CASSFAGTSGGYQETQYF
TGTGCCAGCAGCTTCGCCGGGACTAGCGGGGGGTACCAAGAGACCCAGTACTTC
>-|-|TRBV5-1|TRBJ2-5
CASSLGGANQETQYF
TGCGCCAGCAGCTTGGGTGGGGCGAACCAAGAGACCCAGTACTTC
>TRBD1|-|TRBV28|TRBJ1-1
CASSRDRENTEAFF
TGTGCCAGCAGCAGAGACAGGGAGAACACTGAAGCTTTCTTT
>-|-|TRBV7-9|TRBJ1-4
CASSQNRLGEKLFF
TGTGCCAGCAGTCAAAACAGGCTCGGGGAAAAACTGTTTTTT
>-|once|TRBV3-1/TRBV3-2|TRBJ1-3
CASSQDLGSSGNTIYF
TGTGCCAGCAGCCAAGATTTGGGCTCCTCTGGAAACACCATATATTTT
>TRBD2|-|TRBV28|TRBJ2-1
CASSLTSGGAMGNEQFF
TGTGCCAGCAGTTTAACTAGCGGGGGGGCGATGGGCAATGAGCAGTTCTTC
>TRBD2|-|TRBV5-1|TRBJ2-1
CASSSGLAGGAEQFF
TGCGCCAGCAGCTCCGGACTAGCGGGGGGAGCTGAGCAGTTCTTC
>-|-|TRBV3-1/TRBV3-2|TRBJ2-3
CASSQALGEGGTDTQYF
TGTGCCAGCAGCCAAGCACTAGGGGAGGGGGGAACAGATACGCAGTATTTT
>TRBD2|-|TRBV5-1|TRBJ2-2
CASSLAISGGAGTGELFF
TGCGCCAGCAGCTTGGCCATTAGCGGGGGGGCCGGAACCGGGGAGCTGTTTTTT
>-|-|TRBV11-2|TRBJ2-5
CASSLAPGFGETQYF
TGTGCCAGCAGCTTAGCCCCAGGGTTTGGAGAGACCCAGTACTTC
>-|once|TRBV2|TRBJ2-3
CASTSNLSGTDTQYF
TGTGCCAGCACTTCTAACCTCTCGGGCACAGATACGCAGTATTTT
>-|-|TRBV12-5|TRBJ1-1
CASGFWLSTNTEAFF
TGTGCTAGTGGTTTTTGGCTCAGTACGAACACTGAAGCTTTCTTT
>TRBD1|-|TRBV6-5|TRBJ1-5
CASRGQGYQPQHF
TGTGCCAGCAGGGGACAGGGTTATCAGCCCCAGCATTTT
>-|-|TRBV7-6|TRBJ1-1
CASSRTGGLGEAFF
TGTGCCAGCAGCCGGACGGGGGGCTTGGGTGAAGCTTTCTTT
>-|-|TRBV7-9|TRBJ2-2
CASSLRGTNTGELFF
TGTGCCAGCAGCTTACGGGGGACGAACACCGGGGAGCTGTTTTTT
>TRBD1|-|TRBV5-4|TRBJ1-6
CASSFTGTGGNSPLHF
TGTGCCAGCAGCTTCACCGGGACAGGGGGGAATTCACCCCTCCACTTT
>TRBD1|once|TRBV3-1/TRBV3-2|TRBJ1-2
CASRRIMTGGGYTF
TGTGCCAGCAGGCGAATAATGACAGGGGGTGGCTACACCTTC
>-|-|TRBV4-2|TRBJ1-2
CASSQDHSRGDYGYTF
TGTGCCAGCAGCCAAGATCATTCGCGGGGGGACTATGGCTACACCTTC
>TRBD1|few|TRBV6-5|TRBJ1-1
CASSTRDRGYTEAFF
TGTGCCAGCAGTACCCGGGACAGGGGATACACTGAAGCTTTCTTT
>-|-|TRBV6-5|TRBJ1-5
CASSPGINNQPQHF
TGTGCCAGCAGTCCCGGGATAAACAATCAGCCCCAGCATTTT
>TRBD2|-|TRBV28|TRBJ2-1
CASWGTSGAYEQFF
TGTGCCAGCTGGGGAACTAGCGGGGCTTATGAGCAGTTCTTC
>TRBD2|few|TRBV27|TRBJ2-1
CASSSGGYEQFF
TGTGCCAGCAGTTCGGGGGGTTATGAGCAGTTCTTC
>-|-|TRBV18|TRBJ1-2
CASSPEGVVGYTF
TGTGCCAGCTCACCAGAGGGGGTGGTAGGCTACACCTTC
>-|-|TRBV7-2|TRBJ2-3
CASSFGWGRDTQYF
TGTGCCAGCAGCTTCGGATGGGGGCGGGATACGCAGTATTTT
>-|-|TRBV19|TRBJ1-5
CASAGGNQPQHF
TGTGCCAGCGCGGGCGGCAATCAGCCCCAGCATTTT
>-|-|TRBV7-6|TRBJ2-2
CASNLPGQTNTGELFF
TGTGCCAGCAACCTACCGGGACAAACGAACACCGGGGAGCTGTTTTTT
>TRBD1|-|TRBV7-8|TRBJ2-1
CASSEASGTGVYNEQFF
TGTGCCAGCAGCGAAGCTTCCGGGACAGGGGTATACAATGAGCAGTTCTTC
>TRBD2|-|TRBV7-6|TRBJ2-1
CASGRGGPYNEQFF
TGTGCCAGCGGGCGGGGGGGCCCCTACAATGAGCAGTTCTTC
>-|few|TRBV3-1/TRBV3-2|TRBJ1-1
CASRGQTEAFF
TGTGCCAGCAGGGGACAAACTGAAGCTTTCTTT
>-|-|TRBV19|TRBJ1-1
CASKPIGTQNTEAFF
TGTGCCAGTAAGCCGATCGGGACACAAAACACTGAAGCTTTCTTT
>-|-|TRBV5-1|TRBJ1-1
CASMGDTVNTEAFF
TGCGCCAGCATGGGGGACACCGTGAACACTGAAGCTTTCTTT
>-|-|TRBV4-1|TRBJ2-2
CASSQKGGTGELFF
TGCGCCAGCAGCCAAAAAGGGGGAACCGGGGAGCTGTTTTTT
>TRBD1|-|TRBV5-1|TRBJ2-3
CASSTRTGATDTQYF
TGCGCCAGCAGCACCCGTACAGGGGCCACAGATACGCAGTATTTT
>TRBD2|-|TRBV28|TRBJ2-2
CASTPAGGFTGELFF
TGTGCCAGCACCCCAGCGGGGGGGTTCACCGGGGAGCTGTTTTTT
>-|-|TRBV5-1|TRBJ2-3
CASSFNSPSTDTQYF
TGCGCCAGCAGCTTTAATAGCCCTAGCACAGATACGCAGTATTTT
>TRBD1|-|TRBV7-3|TRBJ1-6
CASSLTAGGNSPLHF
TGTGCCAGCAGCTTAACGGCAGGGGGTAATTCACCCCTCCACTTT
>-|-|TRBV11-2|TRBJ2-1
CASSSMGRGEQFF
TGTGCCAGCAGCTCCATGGGGCGGGGTGAGCAGTTCTTC
>-|-|TRBV29-1|TRBJ2-1
CSVGSARVYNEQFF
TGCAGCGTTGGGTCGGCCCGGGTTTACAATGAGCAGTTCTTC
>-|-|TRBV19|TRBJ1-4
CASSIAQGGIGKLFF
TGTGCCAGTAGTATAGCCCAGGGTGGCATCGGAAAACTGTTTTTT
>TRBD1|-|TRBV6-5|TRBJ1-2
CASSYSDRGGTGYTF
TGTGCCAGCAGTTACTCGGACAGGGGCGGGACGGGCTACACCTTC
>TRBD1|-|TRBV5-1|TRBJ1-2
CASSTGQHYGYTF
TGCGCCAGCAGCACGGGACAGCACTATGGCTACACCTTC
>TRBD1|-|TRBV5-5|TRBJ1-6
CASSLAGTGFLSPLHF
TGTGCCAGCAGCTTGGCCGGGACAGGGTTTCTTTCACCCCTCCACTTT
>TRBD2|-|TRBV7-3|TRBJ2-3
CASSLLAGGTDTQYF
TGTGCCAGCAGCTTACTAGCGGGGGGGACAGATACGCAGTATTTT
>TRBD2|-|TRBV24-1|TRBJ2-5
CATSDSLAGDVGTQYF
TGTGCCACCAGTGATTCGCTAGCGGGGGATGTAGGGACCCAGTACTTC
>-|-|TRBV11-2|TRBJ2-1
CASSWGDSQINEQFF
TGTGCCAGCAGCTGGGGGGACAGCCAGATCAATGAGCAGTTCTTC
>-|few|TRBV21-1|TRBJ1-1
CASSKGTPGNTEAFF
TGTGCCAGCAGCAAAGGTACACCAGGCAACACTGAAGCTTTCTTT
>-|-|TRBV28|TRBJ1-5
CASQASNQPQHF
TGTGCCAGCCAGGCTAGCAATCAGCCCCAGCATTTT
>TRBD1|-|TRBV7-2|TRBJ2-4
CASSLVVTGAEGAKNIQYF
TGTGCCAGCAGCTTAGTCGTGACAGGGGCCGAGGGGGCCAAAAACATTCAGTACTTC